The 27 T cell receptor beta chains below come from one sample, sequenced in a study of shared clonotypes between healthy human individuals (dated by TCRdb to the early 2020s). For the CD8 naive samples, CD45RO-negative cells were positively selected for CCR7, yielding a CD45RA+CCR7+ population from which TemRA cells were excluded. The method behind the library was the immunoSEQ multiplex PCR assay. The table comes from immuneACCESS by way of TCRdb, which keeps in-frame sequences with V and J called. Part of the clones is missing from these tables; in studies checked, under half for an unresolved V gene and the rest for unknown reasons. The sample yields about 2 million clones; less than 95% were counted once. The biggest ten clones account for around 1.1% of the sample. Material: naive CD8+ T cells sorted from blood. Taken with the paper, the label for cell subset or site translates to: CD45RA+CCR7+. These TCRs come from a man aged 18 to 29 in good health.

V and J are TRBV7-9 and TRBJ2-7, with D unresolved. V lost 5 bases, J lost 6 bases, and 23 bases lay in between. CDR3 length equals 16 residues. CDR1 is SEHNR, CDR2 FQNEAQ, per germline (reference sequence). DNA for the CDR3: TGTGCCAGCAGCCCACTCCAGAGGATTCCTTTGTTCGAGCAGTACTTC. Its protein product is CASSPLQRIPLFEQYF.

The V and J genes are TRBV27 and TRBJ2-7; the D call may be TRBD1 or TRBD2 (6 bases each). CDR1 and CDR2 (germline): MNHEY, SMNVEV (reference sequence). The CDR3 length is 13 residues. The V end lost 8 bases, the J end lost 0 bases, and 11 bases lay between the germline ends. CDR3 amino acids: CASGGLSSYEQYF. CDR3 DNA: TGTGCCAGCGGGGGGCTGAGCTCCTACGAGCAGTACTTC.

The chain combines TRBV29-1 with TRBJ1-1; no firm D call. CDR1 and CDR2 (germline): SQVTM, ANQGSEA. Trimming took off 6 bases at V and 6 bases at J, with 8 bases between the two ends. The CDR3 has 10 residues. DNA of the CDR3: TGCAGCGTCCTTGTCGCTGAAGCTTTCTTT. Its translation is CSVLVAEAFF.

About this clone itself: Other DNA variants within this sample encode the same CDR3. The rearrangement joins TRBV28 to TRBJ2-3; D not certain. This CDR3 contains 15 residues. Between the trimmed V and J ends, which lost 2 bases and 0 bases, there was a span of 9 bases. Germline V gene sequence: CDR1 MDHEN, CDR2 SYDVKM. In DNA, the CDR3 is TGTGCCAGCAGTTTAGGCGCCGGGAGCACAGATACGCAGTATTTT. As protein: CASSLGAGSTDTQYF.

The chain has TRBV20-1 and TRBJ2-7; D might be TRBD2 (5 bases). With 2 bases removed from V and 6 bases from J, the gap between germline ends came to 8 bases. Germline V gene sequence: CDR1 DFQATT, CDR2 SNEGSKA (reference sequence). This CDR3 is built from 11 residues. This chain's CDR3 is CSARIGVEQYF. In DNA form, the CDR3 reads TGCAGTGCTAGAATCGGGGTCGAGCAGTACTTC.

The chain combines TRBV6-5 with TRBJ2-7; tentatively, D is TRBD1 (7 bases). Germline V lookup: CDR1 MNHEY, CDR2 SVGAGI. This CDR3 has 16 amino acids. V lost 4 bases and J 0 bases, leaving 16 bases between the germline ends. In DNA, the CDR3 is TGTGCCAGCAGTTCGAGGGGGGACAGCTTCTCCTACGAGCAGTACTTC. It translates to CASSSRGDSFSYEQYF.

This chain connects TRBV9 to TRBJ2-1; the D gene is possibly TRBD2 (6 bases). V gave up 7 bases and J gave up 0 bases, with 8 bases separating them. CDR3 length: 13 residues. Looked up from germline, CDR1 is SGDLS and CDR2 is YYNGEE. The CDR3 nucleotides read TGTGCCAGCGGCGGGGACTCCTACAATGAGCAGTTCTTC. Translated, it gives CASGGDSYNEQFF.

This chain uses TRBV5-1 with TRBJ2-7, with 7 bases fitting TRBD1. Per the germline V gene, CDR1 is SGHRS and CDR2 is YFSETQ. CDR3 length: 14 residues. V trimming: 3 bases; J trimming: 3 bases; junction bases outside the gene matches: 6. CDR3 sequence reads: CASSSDRHYYEQYF. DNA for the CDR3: TGCGCCAGCAGCTCGGACAGGCATTACTACGAGCAGTACTTC.

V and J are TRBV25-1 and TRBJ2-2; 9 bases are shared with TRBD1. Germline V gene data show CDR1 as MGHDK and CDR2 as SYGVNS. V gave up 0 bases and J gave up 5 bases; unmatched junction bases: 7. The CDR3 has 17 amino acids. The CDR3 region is CASSEYSGTGHTGELFF. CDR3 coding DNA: TGTGCCAGCAGTGAATATAGTGGGACAGGGCATACCGGGGAGCTGTTTTTT.

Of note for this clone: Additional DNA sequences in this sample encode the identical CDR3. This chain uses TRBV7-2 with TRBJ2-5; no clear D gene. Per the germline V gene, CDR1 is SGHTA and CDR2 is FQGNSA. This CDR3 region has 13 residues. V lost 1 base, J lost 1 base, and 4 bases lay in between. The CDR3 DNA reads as TGTGCCAGCAGCTTAGTCCTCCAAGAGACCCAGTACTTC. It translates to CASSLVLQETQYF.

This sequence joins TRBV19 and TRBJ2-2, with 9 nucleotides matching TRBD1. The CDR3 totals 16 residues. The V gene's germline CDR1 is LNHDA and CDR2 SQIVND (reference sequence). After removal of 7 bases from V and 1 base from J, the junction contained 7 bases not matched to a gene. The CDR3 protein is CASNLGQGGNTGELFF. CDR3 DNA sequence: TGTGCCAGTAATCTGGGACAGGGTGGGAACACCGGGGAGCTGTTTTTT.

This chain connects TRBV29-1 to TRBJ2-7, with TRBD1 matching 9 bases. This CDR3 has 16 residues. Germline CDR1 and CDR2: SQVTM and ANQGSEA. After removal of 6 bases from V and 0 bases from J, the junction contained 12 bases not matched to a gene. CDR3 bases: TGCAGCGTCCAAGGGACAGGGAGCGAAAGCTCCTACGAGCAGTACTTC. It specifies CSVQGTGSESSYEQYF.

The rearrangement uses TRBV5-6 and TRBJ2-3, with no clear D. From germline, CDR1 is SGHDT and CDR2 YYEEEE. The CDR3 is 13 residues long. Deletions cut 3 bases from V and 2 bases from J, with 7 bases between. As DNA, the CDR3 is TGTGCCAGCAGCTACGGAGCCACAGATACGCAGTATTTT. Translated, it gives CASSYGATDTQYF.

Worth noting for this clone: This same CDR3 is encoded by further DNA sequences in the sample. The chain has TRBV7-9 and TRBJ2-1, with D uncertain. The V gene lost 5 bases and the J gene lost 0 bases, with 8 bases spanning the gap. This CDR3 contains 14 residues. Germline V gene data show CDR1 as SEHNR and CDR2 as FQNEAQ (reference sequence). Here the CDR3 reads CASSLPLSYNEQFF. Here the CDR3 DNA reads TGTGCCAGCAGCCTCCCTCTCTCCTACAATGAGCAGTTCTTC.

The CDR3 loop reads CASSYTGDNQPQHF. CDR3 coding DNA: TGTGCCAGCAGTTACACAGGGGACAATCAGCCCCAGCATTTT. This rearrangement joins TRBV6-6 to TRBJ1-5, with 7 bases that match TRBD1. This CDR3 contains 14 residues. Germline values: CDR1 MNHNY, CDR2 SVGAGI (reference sequence). The trim removed 2 bases at V and 3 bases at J, leaving 1 base unmatched.

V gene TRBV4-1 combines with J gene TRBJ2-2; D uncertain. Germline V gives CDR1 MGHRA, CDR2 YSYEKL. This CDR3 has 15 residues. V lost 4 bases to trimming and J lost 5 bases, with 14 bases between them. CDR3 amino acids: CASSPPPEGTGELFF. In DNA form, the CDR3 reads TGCGCCAGCAGCCCTCCCCCCGAAGGAACCGGGGAGCTGTTTTTT.

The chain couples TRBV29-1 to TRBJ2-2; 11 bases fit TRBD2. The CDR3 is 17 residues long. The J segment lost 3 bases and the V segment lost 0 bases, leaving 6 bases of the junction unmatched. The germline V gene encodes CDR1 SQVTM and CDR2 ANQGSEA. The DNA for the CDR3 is TGCAGCGTTGAAGAATCACTAGCGGGAGTGTACACCGGGGAGCTGTTTTTT. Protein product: CSVEESLAGVYTGELFF.

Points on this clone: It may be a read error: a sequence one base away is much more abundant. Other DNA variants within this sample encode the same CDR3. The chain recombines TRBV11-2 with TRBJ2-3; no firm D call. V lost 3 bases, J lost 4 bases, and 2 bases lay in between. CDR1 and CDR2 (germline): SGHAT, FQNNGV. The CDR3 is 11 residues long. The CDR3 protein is CASSFSDTQYF. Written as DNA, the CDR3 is TGTGCCAGCAGCTTCTCAGATACGCAGTATTTT.

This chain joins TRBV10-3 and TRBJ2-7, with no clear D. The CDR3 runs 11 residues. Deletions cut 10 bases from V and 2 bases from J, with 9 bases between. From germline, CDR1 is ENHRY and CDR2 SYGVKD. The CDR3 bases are TGTGCCACCCAAGGTACCTACGAGCAGTACTTC. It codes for CATQGTYEQYF.

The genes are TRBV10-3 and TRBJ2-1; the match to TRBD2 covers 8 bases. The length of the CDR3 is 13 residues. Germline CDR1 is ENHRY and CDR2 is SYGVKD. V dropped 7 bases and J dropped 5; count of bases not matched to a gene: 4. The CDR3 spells CAITAGVNNEQFF. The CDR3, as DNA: TGTGCCATCACAGCGGGAGTTAACAATGAGCAGTTCTTC.

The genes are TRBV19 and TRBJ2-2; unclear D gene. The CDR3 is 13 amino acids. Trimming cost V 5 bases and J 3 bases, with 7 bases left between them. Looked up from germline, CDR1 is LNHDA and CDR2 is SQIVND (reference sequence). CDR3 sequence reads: CASSSAHTGELFF. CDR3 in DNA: TGTGCCAGTAGTTCGGCCCACACCGGGGAGCTGTTTTTT.

The DNA for the CDR3 is TGTGCCAGCAGTATGGGACAGGGGGCGACCGGGGAGCTGTTTTTT. It codes for CASSMGQGATGELFF. This chain uses TRBV2 with TRBJ2-2, with TRBD1 matching 12 bases. Germline V gives CDR1 SNHLY, CDR2 FYNNEI. CDR3 length: 15 amino acids. The J segment lost 5 bases and the V segment lost 5 bases, leaving 3 bases of the junction unmatched.

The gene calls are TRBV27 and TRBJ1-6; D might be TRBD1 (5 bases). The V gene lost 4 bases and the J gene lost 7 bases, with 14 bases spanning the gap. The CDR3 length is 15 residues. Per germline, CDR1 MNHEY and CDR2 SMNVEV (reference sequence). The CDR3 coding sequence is TGTGCCAGCAGTTACAGTAGGGGCTCAAATTCACCCCTCCACTTT. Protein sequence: CASSYSRGSNSPLHF.

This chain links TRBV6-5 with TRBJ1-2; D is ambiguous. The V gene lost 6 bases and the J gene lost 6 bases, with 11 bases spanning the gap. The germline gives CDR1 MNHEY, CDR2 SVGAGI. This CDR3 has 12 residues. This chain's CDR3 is CASREELNGYTF. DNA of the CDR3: TGTGCCAGCAGGGAGGAACTTAATGGCTACACCTTC.

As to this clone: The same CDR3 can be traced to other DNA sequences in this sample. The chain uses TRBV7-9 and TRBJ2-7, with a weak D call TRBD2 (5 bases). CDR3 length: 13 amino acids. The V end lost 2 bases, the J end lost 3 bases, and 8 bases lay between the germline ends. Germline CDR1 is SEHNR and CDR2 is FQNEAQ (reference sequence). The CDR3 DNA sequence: TGTGCCAGCAGCTTAACCGGGAACTACGAGCAGTACTTC. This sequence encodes CASSLTGNYEQYF.

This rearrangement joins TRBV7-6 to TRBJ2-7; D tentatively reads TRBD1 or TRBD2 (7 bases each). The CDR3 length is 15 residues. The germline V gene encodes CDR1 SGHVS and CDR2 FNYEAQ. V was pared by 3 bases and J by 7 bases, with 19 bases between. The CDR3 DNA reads TGTGCCAGCAGCTTTTTCCCAGGGGGGGGCAATGAGCAGTACTTC. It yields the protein CASSFFPGGGNEQYF.

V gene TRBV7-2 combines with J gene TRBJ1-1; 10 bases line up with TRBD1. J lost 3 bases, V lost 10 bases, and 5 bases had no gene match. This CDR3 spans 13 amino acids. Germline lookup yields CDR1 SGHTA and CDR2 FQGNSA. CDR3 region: CATRDRGDTEAFF. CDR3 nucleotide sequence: TGTGCCACCCGGGACAGGGGCGACACTGAAGCTTTCTTT. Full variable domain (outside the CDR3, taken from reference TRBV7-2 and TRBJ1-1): GAGVSQSPSNKVTEKGKDVELRCDPISGHTALYWYRQSLGQGLEFLIYFQGNSAPDKSGLPSDRFSAERTGGSVSTLTIQRTQQEDSAVYLCATRDRGDTEAFFGQGTRLTVV.